The 13 T cell receptor beta chains below were found in one sample sequenced in a study of cytomegalovirus exposure and HLA in healthy donors (TCRdb year 2017). The library came from the immunoSEQ multiplex PCR assay. TCRdb retrieved this table from immuneACCESS and kept in-frame rearrangements only. Not all clones are present; in checked studies, unresolved V genes account for under half, and no reason is known for the remainder. The sample table holds 260,000 or so clones, of which around nine tenths were seen once. Clones ranked in the top ten supply around 0.92% of the sample. What was sequenced was PBMCs. The receptors here all came from a woman aged 18-29 years in good health and CMV-seronegative.

The chain couples TRBV27 to TRBJ2-7, with D tentatively TRBD2 (5 bases). Trimming took 3 bases from V and 2 from J, leaving 11 bases between them. Germline values: CDR1 MNHEY, CDR2 SMNVEV (reference sequence). The CDR3 totals 14 residues. In DNA form, the CDR3 reads TGTGCCAGCAGTTTCCACCGGGGTACCTACGAGCAGTACTTC. Residues: CASSFHRGTYEQYF.

V usage is TRBV27 and J usage is TRBJ2-2; possible D gene TRBD1, 5 bases. Germline V gene sequence: CDR1 MNHEY, CDR2 SMNVEV (reference sequence). The germline V and J ends were trimmed by 3 bases and 6 bases, with 8 bases remaining between them. The CDR3 runs to 13 residues. The CDR3 DNA follows: TGTGCCAGCAGTTTCATAGGGGCCGGGGAGCTGTTTTTT. This translates into CASSFIGAGELFF.

The chain carries TRBV28 and TRBJ2-5; 14 bases fit TRBD2. The germline CDR1 and CDR2 sequences are MDHEN and SYDVKM. Trimming took 1 base from V and 2 from J; bases not matched to a gene: 6. This CDR3 spans 18 amino acids. CDR3 sequence reads: CASSLLAGTSGGQETQYF. CDR3 coding DNA: TGTGCCAGCAGTTTATTGGCGGGGACTAGCGGGGGTCAAGAGACCCAGTACTTC.

This clone was found a few times. The chain joins TRBV6-1 to TRBJ1-1; D call uncertain. This CDR3 region has 12 residues. V lost 7 bases and J 4 bases, leaving 10 bases between the germline ends. Germline CDR1 is MNHNS and CDR2 is SASEGT. The CDR3 loop is CASMRGLTEAFF. CDR3 coding DNA: TGTGCCAGCATGAGAGGGCTCACTGAAGCTTTCTTT.

The chain links TRBV6-5 to TRBJ1-6; weak D call: TRBD1 (5 bases). The germline CDR1 and CDR2 sequences are MNHEY and SVGAGI. Deletions cut 3 bases from V and 10 bases from J, with 10 bases between. This CDR3 region has 13 residues. The CDR3 bases are TGTGCCAGCAGTTATTCGGGGGTCTCACCCCTCCACTTT. It codes for CASSYSGVSPLHF.

This chain uses TRBV5-1 with TRBJ2-7; TRBD2 matches at 11 bases. From germline, CDR1 is SGHRS and CDR2 YFSETQ. The V gene end was trimmed by 5 bases and the J gene end by 7 bases; junction bases not matched to a gene: 5. The CDR3 loop spans 13 amino acids. The CDR3 DNA reads TGCGCCAGCAGGACTAGCGGGGCTTCAGAGCAGTACTTC. Its protein is CASRTSGASEQYF.

The rearrangement uses TRBV27 and TRBJ2-3; D may be TRBD2 (5 bases). The ends were cut back, 2 bases at V and 4 bases at J, with 13 bases in the middle. Germline lookup yields CDR1 MNHEY and CDR2 SMNVEV (reference sequence). The CDR3 runs 15 residues. The CDR3 here is CASSLIARGADTQYF. The CDR3 coding sequence is TGTGCCAGCAGTTTAATTGCCCGGGGAGCAGATACGCAGTATTTT.

DNA of the CDR3: TGTGCCAGCAGCTTGGACAGGGTAACAGATACGCAGTATTTT. It codes for CASSLDRVTDTQYF. V and J are TRBV11-1 and TRBJ2-3, with TRBD1 matching over 8 bases. J lost 3 bases, V lost 3 bases, and 2 bases had no gene match. CDR1 and CDR2 from the germline V gene are SGHAT and FQDESV (reference sequence). The CDR3 length is 14 residues.

This clone came up once. The genes are TRBV12-5 and TRBJ2-7; D unclear. Between the trimmed V and J ends, which lost 3 bases and 1 base, there was a span of 10 bases. Germline CDR1 and CDR2: LGHNT and FRNRAP. CDR3 length: 14 residues. This chain's CDR3 is CASGFSPASYEQYF. CDR3 in DNA: TGTGCTAGTGGTTTCAGTCCCGCATCCTACGAGCAGTACTTC.

The chain is built from TRBV4-3 and TRBJ2-7; 11 positions agree with TRBD1. Trimming removed 0 bases from V and 3 bases from J; junction bases left unmatched: 4. The CDR3 has 16 amino acids. Germline V gene data show CDR1 as LGHNA and CDR2 as YSLEER. The CDR3 sequence: CASSQDQGTGGYEQYF. The CDR3 nucleotides are TGCGCCAGCAGCCAAGATCAGGGGACAGGGGGCTACGAGCAGTACTTC.

The chain employs TRBV28 and TRBJ1-6; TRBD1 aligns across 7 bases. The germline V gene encodes CDR1 MDHEN and CDR2 SYDVKM. This CDR3 has 15 residues. V dropped 5 bases and J dropped 6; count of bases not matched to a gene: 7. The CDR3 loop is CASSPKDRSNSPLHF. DNA of the CDR3: TGTGCCAGCAGTCCGAAGGACAGGTCTAATTCACCCCTCCACTTT. The variable domain in full, with the rest retrieved from reference TRBV28 and TRBJ1-6, is DVKVTQSSRYLVKRTGEKVFLECVQDMDHENMFWYRQDPGLGLRLIYFSYDVKMKEKGDIPEGYSVSREKKERFSLILESASTNQTSMYLCASSPKDRSNSPLHFGNGTRLTVT.

The rearrangement links TRBV28 to TRBJ2-4; D perhaps matches TRBD2 (7 bases). The CDR3 loop spans 16 amino acids. With 7 bases removed from V and 4 bases from J, the gap between germline ends came to 20 bases. Germline CDR1 is MDHEN and CDR2 is SYDVKM. The CDR3 DNA is TGTGCCAGCAATCGCCCCCTGGGGGGGCAAAAAAACATTCAGTACTTC. It specifies CASNRPLGGQKNIQYF.

This clone was seen only once. The CDR3 DNA reads as TGCGCCAGCAGTCAAATCGAGGGAAGGATGGCAGATACGCAGTATTTT. It codes for CASSQIEGRMADTQYF. The genes are TRBV5-1 and TRBJ2-3; D may be TRBD2 (5 bases). V was clipped by 5 bases and J by 4 bases, with 20 bases between them. Germline V gives CDR1 SGHRS, CDR2 YFSETQ. CDR3 length equals 16 residues.